This entry concerns a single TCR beta chain. These data are taken from a study of cytomegalovirus exposure and HLA in healthy donors. The germline V gene encodes CDR1 MNHEY and CDR2 SMNVEV (reference sequence). The J segment lost 3 bases and the V segment lost 5 bases, leaving 12 bases of the junction unmatched. This CDR3 region has 17 residues. Assay: immunoSEQ multiplex PCR; the TCRdb copy retains only in-frame clones and omits some. The table shows fewer than 250,000 clones, with roughly 87% occurring only once. This clonotype was sampled from a young woman in good health and CMV-seropositive. Sequencing used PBMCs. This chain connects TRBV27 to TRBJ1-5; TRBD1 matches at 8 bases. The DNA for the CDR3 is TGTGCCAGCAGTAGACGGGCAGGGGGCAAAGTCAATCAGCCCCAGCATTTT. This sequence encodes CASSRRAGGKVNQPQHF.